This T cell receptor (beta chain) was captured in a study of identical twins. This clonotype was picked up a small number of times. Germline V gene data show CDR1 as SEHNR and CDR2 as FQNEAQ (reference sequence). The CDR3 contains 15 residues. J was trimmed by 6 bases and V by 1 base; bases with no gene match: 6. MiXCR, run by TCRdb on the 5' RACE reads, gives a single entry per CDR3 protein. The sample carries 400,000 to 600,000 distinct CDR3 sequences, around 20% recorded once. This same sample was also part of a study on yellow fever vaccine responses in identical twins.

Material: CD4+ T cells sorted from blood. V usage is TRBV7-9 and J usage is TRBJ2-1; TRBD2 matches at 7 bases. This sequence originates from a young woman in good health. The CDR3 nucleotides read TGTGCCAGCAGCTTAGGGCTAGCGGAGCTCAATGAGCAGTTCTTC. Translating gives CASSLGLAELNEQFF.